The 3 T cell receptor beta chains below all came from one sample that was sequenced in a study of shared clonotypes between healthy human individuals. Clones were read by immunoSEQ multiplex PCR, and TCRdb kept only the in-frame ones, dropping some. Among about 2.3 million clones, approximately 95% were seen once, and the ten largest hold 0.3% to 0.4%. Sequencing was done on a sample of naive CD4+ T cells from PBMCs. Described subset: CD45RA+ positively selected. The origin of the receptors is a man younger than 30 in good health. Some clones in this sample may be carry-over from other donors' samples.

The chain employs TRBV9 and TRBJ2-3; TRBD2 aligns across 15 bases. CDR3 size: 15 residues. CDR1 SGDLS and CDR2 YYNGEE come from the germline V gene. V shed 0 bases and J 9 bases; nucleotides not matched to a gene: 2. DNA of the CDR3: TGTGCCAGCAGCGTAGCTGGACTAGCGGGAGGGACGCAGTATTTT. Its protein product is CASSVAGLAGGTQYF.

The chain is built from TRBV29-1 and TRBJ1-2; tentative D call: TRBD1 (5 bases). Per germline, CDR1 SQVTM and CDR2 ANQGSEA. The length of the CDR3 is 14 residues. V lost 6 bases, J lost 2 bases, and 16 bases lay in between. The CDR3 region has the DNA TGCAGCGTCCCTTTAGGCAGGGCAAACTATGGCTACACCTTC. Translating gives CSVPLGRANYGYTF.

In this sample, this clone turned up a few times. CDR3 residues: CASRTNTGVVGYTF. CDR3 bases: TGTGCCAGCAGGACTAATACAGGGGTAGTCGGCTACACCTTC. The chain carries TRBV7-9 and TRBJ1-2; 7 positions match TRBD1. Germline loops: CDR1 SEHNR, CDR2 FQNEAQ (reference sequence). This CDR3 contains 14 residues. The J segment lost 8 bases and the V segment lost 6 bases, leaving 12 bases of the junction unmatched.